Included here is one T cell receptor (beta chain) sequence, with context. Antigen specificity is unknown. This entry belongs to a study of a mutant IDH1 vaccine in newly diagnosed glioma. Study-level information: Patients under treatment included approximately 60% males and roughly 40% females and had a mean age of about 37 years. Prior therapy was radiotherapy, temozolomide, or both; most received both. Points from the study as a whole: Across multiple MHC alleles, 80% to 95% of patients had vaccine-induced responses.

The germline gives CDR1 SGHRS, CDR2 YFSETQ. The CDR3 consists of 15 residues. Trimming took off 2 bases at V and 2 bases at J, with 13 bases between the two ends. Specified time point: baseline, week 1 (first vaccination visit). This sample's treatment: pre-vaccination baseline after standard-of-care therapy. Sequencing used immunoSEQ multiplex PCR; TCRdb keeps in-frame clones, though not all of them. The sample has 90,000 to 100,000 clones, 70% to 90% seen once. The specimen comprised PBMCs, sampled from a glioma patient treated with radiotherapy, temozolomide or both. The receptor comes from a woman aged 45 to 65 with glioma. This chain links TRBV5-1 with TRBJ2-5; D perhaps matches TRBD1 (5 bases). CDR3 DNA: TGCGCCAGCAGCTTAACAGGAGTCGCACAAGAGACCCAGTACTTC. Residues: CASSLTGVAQETQYF.